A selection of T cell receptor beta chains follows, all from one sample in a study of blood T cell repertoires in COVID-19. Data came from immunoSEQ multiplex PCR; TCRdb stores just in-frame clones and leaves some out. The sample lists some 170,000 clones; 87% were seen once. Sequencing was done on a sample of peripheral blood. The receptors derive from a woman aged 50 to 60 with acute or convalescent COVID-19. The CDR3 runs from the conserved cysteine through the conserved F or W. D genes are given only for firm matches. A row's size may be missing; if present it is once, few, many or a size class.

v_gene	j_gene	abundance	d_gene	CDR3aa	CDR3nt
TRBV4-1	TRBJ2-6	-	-	CASSQDQGRGANVLTF	TGCGCCAGCAGCCAAGATCAGGGGAGAGGGGCCAACGTCCTGACTTTC
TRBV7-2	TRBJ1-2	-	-	CASSLDLRASNYGYTF	TGTGCCAGCAGCTTAGATCTGAGGGCCTCTAACTATGGCTACACCTTC
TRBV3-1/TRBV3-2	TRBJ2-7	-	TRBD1	CASSPGTVPYEQYF	TGTGCCAGCAGCCCGGGGACAGTCCCCTACGAGCAGTACTTC
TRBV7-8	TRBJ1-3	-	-	CASSLGRASGNTIYF	TGTGCCAGCAGCTTAGGGAGGGCTTCTGGAAACACCATATATTTT
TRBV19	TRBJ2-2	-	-	CASKSKGTLGTGELFF	TGTGCCAGTAAATCTAAGGGGACTTTGGGCACCGGGGAGCTGTTTTTT
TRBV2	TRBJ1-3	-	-	CASSAYREGNTIYF	TGTGCCAGCAGTGCATACAGGGAAGGAAACACCATATATTTT
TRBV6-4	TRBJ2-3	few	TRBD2	CASSLETSSTTQYF	TGTGCCAGCAGTCTAGAGACTAGCTCGACTACGCAGTATTTT
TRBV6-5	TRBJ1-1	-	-	CASHLPRGENTEAFF	TGTGCCAGTCACCTCCCGCGGGGCGAAAACACTGAAGCTTTCTTT
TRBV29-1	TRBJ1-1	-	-	CSVRQTHTEAFF	TGCAGCGTTCGTCAGACACACACTGAAGCTTTCTTT
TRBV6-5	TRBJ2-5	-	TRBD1	CASTQTGFKETQYF	TGTGCCAGCACCCAGACAGGGTTTAAAGAGACCCAGTACTTC
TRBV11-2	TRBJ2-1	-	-	CASSLSRSYNEQFF	TGTGCCAGCAGCTTATCCCGTTCCTACAATGAGCAGTTCTTC
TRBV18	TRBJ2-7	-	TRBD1	CASSPGQGIWEQYF	TGTGCCAGCTCACCCGGACAGGGGATTTGGGAGCAGTACTTC
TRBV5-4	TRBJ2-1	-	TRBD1	CASSPSGQYYNEQFF	TGTGCCAGCAGCCCATCGGGACAGTACTACAATGAGCAGTTCTTC
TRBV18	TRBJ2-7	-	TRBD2	CASSPGTSGRALYSYEQYF	TGTGCCAGCTCACCCGGGACTAGCGGGAGGGCCCTTTATTCCTACGAGCAGTACTTC
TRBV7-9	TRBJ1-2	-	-	CASSRDSLYGYTF	TGTGCCAGCAGCCGAGACAGCCTCTATGGCTACACCTTC
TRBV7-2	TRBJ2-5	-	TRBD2	CASSLTLAGEQETQYF	TGTGCCAGCAGCTTAACCCTAGCGGGAGAGCAAGAGACCCAGTACTTC
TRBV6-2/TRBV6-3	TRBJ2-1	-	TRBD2	CASSYSPTSGLYNEQFF	TGTGCCAGCAGTTACTCCCCGACTAGCGGGCTTTACAATGAGCAGTTCTTC
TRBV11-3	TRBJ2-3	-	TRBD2	CASSLGGLAGPTDTQYF	TGTGCCAGCAGCTTAGGGGGGCTAGCGGGACCCACAGATACGCAGTATTTT
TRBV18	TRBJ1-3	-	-	CASSLDRDGNTIYF	TGTGCCAGCTCACTGGACAGAGATGGAAACACCATATATTTT
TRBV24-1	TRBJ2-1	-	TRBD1	CATSDPLTGTKYNEQFF	TGTGCCACCAGTGATCCCTTGACAGGGACAAAATACAATGAGCAGTTCTTC
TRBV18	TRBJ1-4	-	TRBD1	CASSPTGVGEKLFF	TGTGCCAGCTCACCAACAGGGGTGGGTGAAAAACTGTTTTTT
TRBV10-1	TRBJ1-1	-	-	CATPPRFMNTEAFF	TGCGCCACCCCACCGAGATTCATGAACACTGAAGCTTTCTTT
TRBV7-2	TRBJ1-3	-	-	CASSPRTVGNTIYF	TGTGCCAGCAGCCCGAGGACAGTTGGAAACACCATATATTTT
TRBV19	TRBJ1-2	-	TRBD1	CASSIYQGADYGYTF	TGTGCCAGTAGTATTTATCAGGGGGCTGACTATGGCTACACCTTC
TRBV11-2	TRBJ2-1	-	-	CASSPRLSSYNEQFF	TGTGCCAGCAGCCCGAGACTGAGCTCCTACAATGAGCAGTTCTTC
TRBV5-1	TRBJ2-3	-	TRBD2	CASSLRLAGSTDTQYF	TGCGCCAGCAGCTTGAGGCTAGCGGGTAGCACAGATACGCAGTATTTT
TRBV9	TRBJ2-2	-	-	CASSVGQVDTGELFF	TGTGCCAGCAGCGTAGGACAGGTTGACACCGGGGAGCTGTTTTTT
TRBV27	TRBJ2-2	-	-	CATREGTNTGELFF	TGTGCCACCCGCGAGGGAACAAACACCGGGGAGCTGTTTTTT
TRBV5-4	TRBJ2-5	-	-	CASSWLRGQETQYF	TGTGCCAGCAGCTGGCTGCGGGGTCAAGAGACCCAGTACTTC
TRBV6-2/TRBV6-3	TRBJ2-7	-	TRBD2	CASSYPLSGLAGGPGEQYF	TGTGCCAGCAGTTACCCCCTCTCCGGGCTAGCGGGGGGGCCTGGCGAGCAGTACTTC
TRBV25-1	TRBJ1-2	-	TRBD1	CASSEEGSRGVYGYTF	TGTGCCAGCAGTGAAGAAGGGTCCAGGGGGGTTTATGGCTACACCTTC